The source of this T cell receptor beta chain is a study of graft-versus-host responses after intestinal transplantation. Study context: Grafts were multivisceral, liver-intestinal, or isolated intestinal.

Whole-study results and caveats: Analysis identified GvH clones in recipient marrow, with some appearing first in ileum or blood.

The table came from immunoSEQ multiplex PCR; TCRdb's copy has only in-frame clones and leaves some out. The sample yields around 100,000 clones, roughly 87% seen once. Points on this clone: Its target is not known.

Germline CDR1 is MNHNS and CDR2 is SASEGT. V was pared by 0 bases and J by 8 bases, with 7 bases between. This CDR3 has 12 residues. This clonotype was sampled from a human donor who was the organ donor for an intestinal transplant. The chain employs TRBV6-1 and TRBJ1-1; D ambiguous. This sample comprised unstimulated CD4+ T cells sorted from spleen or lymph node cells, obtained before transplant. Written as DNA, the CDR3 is TGTGCCAGCAGTGAAGCGCCCGCCGAAGCTTTCTTT. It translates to CASSEAPAEAFF.